This T cell receptor (beta chain) was captured by sequencing in a study of blood T cell repertoires in COVID-19. Looking at the study overall: In each case, the material was cDNA or gDNA derived from T cells, B-cell-depleted T cells, or PBMCs.

As processed by the authors: Reference gene primer amplification in the assay estimated nucleated cell counts. The assay was immunoSEQ multiplex PCR, and TCRdb's table has in-frame clones only and misses some. V and J calls and clone size are given by that table; D and trimming were obtained from the DNA. The repertoire consists of about 120,000 clones, with about 85% occurring once and the leading ten covering approximately 1.5%. This clone was seen only once. The CDR3 loop spans 15 amino acids. Deletions cut 4 bases from V and 5 bases from J, with 18 bases between. Germline V gene data show CDR1 as SGHRS and CDR2 as YFSETQ.

The specimen sequenced was peripheral blood. The V and J genes are TRBV5-1 and TRBJ1-2; TRBD1 might be the D (6 bases). This TCR came from a man aged 50-59 years with acute or convalescent COVID-19. The CDR3 DNA reads TGCGCCAGCAGCCCCATTGACAGGAGATTATATGGCTACACCTTC. Translation: CASSPIDRRLYGYTF.